Below, one TCR beta chain is given with its context. The antigen remains unidentified. Original methodology: Filtering differed since immunoSEQ provided only junctions, with no quality scores. TCRdb keeps only in-frame clones here, not all; method: immunoSEQ multiplex PCR. That table gives V, J and clone size, and the DNA gave D and trimming. The data hold 1.4 million to 1.5 million clones, with roughly 96% observed a single time. CDR1 is MDHEN, CDR2 SYDVKM, per germline. CDR3 length: 13 residues. V lost 6 bases to trimming and J lost 6 bases; unmatched junction nucleotides: 8. This specimen comes from a study of shared clonotypes between healthy human individuals. Study observations and caveats: The donor pool, a small one, limited the genetic and exposure-history diversity represented. Across subsets, estimated richness was generally greater for naive than for memory populations.

The sequenced material came from naive CD4+ T cells sorted from blood. Subset indicated: CD45RA+ positively selected. This TCR came from a man younger than 40 in good health. This rearrangement joins TRBV28 to TRBJ2-7, with 7 positions matching TRBD1. The CDR3 spells CASRLWGQSEQYF. DNA for the CDR3: TGTGCCAGCAGGCTTTGGGGACAGTCCGAGCAGTACTTC.